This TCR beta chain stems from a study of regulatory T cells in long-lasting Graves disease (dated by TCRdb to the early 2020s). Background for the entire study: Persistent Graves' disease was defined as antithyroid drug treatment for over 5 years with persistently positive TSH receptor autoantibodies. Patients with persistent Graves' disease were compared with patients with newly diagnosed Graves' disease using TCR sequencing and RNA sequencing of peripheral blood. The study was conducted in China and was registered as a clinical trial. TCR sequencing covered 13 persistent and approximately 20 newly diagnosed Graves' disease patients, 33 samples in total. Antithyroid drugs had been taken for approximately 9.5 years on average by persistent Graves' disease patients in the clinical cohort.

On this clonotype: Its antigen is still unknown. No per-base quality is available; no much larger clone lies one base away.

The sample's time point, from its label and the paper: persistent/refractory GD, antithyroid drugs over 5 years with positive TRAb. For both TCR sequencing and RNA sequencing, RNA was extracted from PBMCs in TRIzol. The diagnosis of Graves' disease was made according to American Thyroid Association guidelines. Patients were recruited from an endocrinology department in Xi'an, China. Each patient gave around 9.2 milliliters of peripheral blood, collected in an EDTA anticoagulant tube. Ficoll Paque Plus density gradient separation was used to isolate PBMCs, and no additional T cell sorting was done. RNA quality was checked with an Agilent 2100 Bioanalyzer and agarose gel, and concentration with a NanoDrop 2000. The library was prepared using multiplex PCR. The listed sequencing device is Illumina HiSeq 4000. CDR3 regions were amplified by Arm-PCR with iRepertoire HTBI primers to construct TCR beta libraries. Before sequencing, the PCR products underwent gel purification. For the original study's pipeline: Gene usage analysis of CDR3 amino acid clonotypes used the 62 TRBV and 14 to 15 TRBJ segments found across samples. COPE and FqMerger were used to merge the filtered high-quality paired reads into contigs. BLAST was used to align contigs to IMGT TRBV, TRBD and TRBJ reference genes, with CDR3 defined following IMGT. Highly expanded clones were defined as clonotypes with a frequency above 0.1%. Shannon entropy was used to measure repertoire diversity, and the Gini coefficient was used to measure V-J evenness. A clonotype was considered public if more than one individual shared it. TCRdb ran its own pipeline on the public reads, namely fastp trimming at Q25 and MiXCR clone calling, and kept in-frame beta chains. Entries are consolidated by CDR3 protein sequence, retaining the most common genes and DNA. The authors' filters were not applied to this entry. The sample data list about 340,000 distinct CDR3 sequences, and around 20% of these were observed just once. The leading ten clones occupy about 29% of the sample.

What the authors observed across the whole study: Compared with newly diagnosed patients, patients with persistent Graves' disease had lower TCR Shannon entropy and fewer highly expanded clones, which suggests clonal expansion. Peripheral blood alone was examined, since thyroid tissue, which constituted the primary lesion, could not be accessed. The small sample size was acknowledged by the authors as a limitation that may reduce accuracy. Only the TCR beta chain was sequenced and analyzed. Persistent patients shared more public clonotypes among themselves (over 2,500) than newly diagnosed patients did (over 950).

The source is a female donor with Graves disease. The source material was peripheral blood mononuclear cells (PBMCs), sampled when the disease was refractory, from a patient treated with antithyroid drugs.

The sequenced DNA: TGTGCCAGCAGCTTGAAGGAGAGCGAGCAGTACTTC. It encodes CASSLKESEQYF. The chain is assembled from TRBV5-4 and TRBJ2-7; confidence is insufficient to name the D gene. Measured from the cysteine to the phenylalanine, the CDR3 is 12 residues long. Only the CDR3 part of the read is kept: 36 bases, read in frame from the first base. V is reduced by 1 base and J by 6 bases, leaving a spacing of 8 bases between them. In the germline V gene (reference sequence), CDR1 corresponds to SGHNT and CDR2 to YYREEE.